This T cell receptor (beta chain) was found in a study of T cells in Graves' hyperthyroidism and ophthalmopathy. Amplified regions were TCR beta CDR3 sequences from RNA transcripts. Primed by the HTBI set, a first-round RT-PCR was run on the TCR CDR3. One entry per CDR3 protein, called by TCRdb with MiXCR from the multiplex PCR reads. The sample has roughly 500,000 distinct CDR3 sequences, just over 45% seen once. Regarding this clonotype: One base away lies a much larger clone, so this may be a sequencing read error.

This CDR3 spans 13 amino acids. V shed 11 bases, J shed 5 bases, and the junction held 6 bases outside the gene matches. Looked up from germline, CDR1 is LNHNV and CDR2 is YYDKDF (reference sequence). The TCR sequence derives from an adult woman with Graves' disease, either hyperthyroidism or ophthalmopathy (not recorded which). Sample: peripheral blood or thyroid tissue (not recorded which). The V call is TRBV15, the J call TRBJ1-5; 10 positions agree with TRBD1. CDR3 in amino acids: CARRGQGYQPQHF. CDR3 coding DNA: TGTGCCCGGAGGGGACAGGGGTATCAGCCCCAGCATTTT.